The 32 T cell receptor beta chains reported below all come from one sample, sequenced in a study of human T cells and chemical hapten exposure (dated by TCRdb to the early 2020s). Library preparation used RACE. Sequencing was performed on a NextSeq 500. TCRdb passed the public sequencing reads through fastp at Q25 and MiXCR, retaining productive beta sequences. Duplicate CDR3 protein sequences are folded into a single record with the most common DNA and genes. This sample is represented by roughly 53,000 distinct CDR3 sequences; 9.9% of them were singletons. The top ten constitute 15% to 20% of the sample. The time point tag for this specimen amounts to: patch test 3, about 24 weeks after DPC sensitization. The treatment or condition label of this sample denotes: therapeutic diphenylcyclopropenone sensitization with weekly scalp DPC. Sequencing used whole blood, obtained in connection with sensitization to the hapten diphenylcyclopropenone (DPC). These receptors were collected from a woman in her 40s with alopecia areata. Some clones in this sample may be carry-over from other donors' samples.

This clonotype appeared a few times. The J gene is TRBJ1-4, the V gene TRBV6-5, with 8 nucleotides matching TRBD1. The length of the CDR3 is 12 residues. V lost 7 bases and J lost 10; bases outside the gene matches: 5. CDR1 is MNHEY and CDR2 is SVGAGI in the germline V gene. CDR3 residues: CASTDRDGKLFF. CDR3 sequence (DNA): TGTGCCAGCACGGACAGGGACGGAAAACTGTTTTTT.

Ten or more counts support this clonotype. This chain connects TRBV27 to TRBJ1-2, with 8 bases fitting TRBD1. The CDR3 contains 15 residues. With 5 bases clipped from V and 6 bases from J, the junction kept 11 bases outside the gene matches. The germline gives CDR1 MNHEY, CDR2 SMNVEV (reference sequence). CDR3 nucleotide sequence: TGTGCCAGCAGTCCCTGGGCGACAGGGGCGAATGGCTACACCTTC. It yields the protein CASSPWATGANGYTF.

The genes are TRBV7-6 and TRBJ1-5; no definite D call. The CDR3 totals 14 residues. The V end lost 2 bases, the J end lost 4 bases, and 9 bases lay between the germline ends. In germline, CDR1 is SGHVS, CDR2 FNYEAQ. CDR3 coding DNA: TGTGCCAGCAGCTTATCGGGTGAGAATCAGCCCCAGCATTTT. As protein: CASSLSGENQPQHF.

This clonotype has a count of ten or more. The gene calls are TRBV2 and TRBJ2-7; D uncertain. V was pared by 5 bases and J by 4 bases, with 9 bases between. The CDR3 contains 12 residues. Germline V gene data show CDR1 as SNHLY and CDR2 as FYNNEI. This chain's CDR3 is CASSLANYEQYF. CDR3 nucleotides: TGTGCCAGCAGTCTTGCTAATTACGAGCAGTACTTC.

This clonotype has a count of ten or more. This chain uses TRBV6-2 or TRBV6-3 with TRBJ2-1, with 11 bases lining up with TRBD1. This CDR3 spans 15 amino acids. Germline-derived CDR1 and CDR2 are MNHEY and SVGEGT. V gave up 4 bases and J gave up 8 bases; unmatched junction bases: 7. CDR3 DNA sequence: TGTGCCAGCAGTTGGGGGACAGGGGGAGTGGATGAGCAGTTCTTC. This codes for CASSWGTGGVDEQFF.

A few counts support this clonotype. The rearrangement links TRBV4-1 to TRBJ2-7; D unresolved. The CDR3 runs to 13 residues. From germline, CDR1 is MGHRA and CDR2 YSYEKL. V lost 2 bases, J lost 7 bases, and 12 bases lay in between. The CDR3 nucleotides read TGCGCCAGCAGCCAATTTGTCTCCCGAGAGCAGTACGTC. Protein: CASSQFVSREQYV.

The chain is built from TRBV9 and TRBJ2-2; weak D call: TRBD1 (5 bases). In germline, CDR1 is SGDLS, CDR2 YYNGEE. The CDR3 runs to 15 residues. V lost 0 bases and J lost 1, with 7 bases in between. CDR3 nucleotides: TGTGCCAGCAGCGTAGAACAGGTGAACACCGGGGAGCTGTTTTTT. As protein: CASSVEQVNTGELFF.

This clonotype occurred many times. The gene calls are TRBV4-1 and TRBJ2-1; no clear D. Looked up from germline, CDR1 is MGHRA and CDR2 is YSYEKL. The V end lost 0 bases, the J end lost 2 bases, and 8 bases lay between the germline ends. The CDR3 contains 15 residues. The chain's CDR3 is CASSQDRVPYNEQFF. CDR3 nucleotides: TGCGCCAGCAGCCAAGATCGGGTACCCTACAATGAGCAGTTCTTC.

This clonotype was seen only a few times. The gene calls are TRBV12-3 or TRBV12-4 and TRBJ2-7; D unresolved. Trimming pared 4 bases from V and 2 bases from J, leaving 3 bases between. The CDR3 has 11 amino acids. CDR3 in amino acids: CASSSTYEQYF. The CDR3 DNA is TGTGCCAGCAGTTCTACCTACGAGCAGTACTTC.

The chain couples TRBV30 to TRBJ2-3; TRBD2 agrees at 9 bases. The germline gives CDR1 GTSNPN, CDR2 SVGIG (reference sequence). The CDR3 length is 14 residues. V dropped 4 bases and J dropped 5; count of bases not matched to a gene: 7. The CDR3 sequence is CAWMRRGGGDTQYF. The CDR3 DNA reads TGTGCCTGGATGAGGCGGGGGGGCGGAGATACGCAGTATTTT. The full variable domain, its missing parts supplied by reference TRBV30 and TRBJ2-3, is SQTIHQWPATLVQPVGSPLSLECTVEGTSNPNLYWYRQAAGRGLQLLFYSVGIGQISSEVPQNLSASRPQDRQFILSSKKLLLSDSGFYLCAWMRRGGGDTQYFGPGTRLTVL.

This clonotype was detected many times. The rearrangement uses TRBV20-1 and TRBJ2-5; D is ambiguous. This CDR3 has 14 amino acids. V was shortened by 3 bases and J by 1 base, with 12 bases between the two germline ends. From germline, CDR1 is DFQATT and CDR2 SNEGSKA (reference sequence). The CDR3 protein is CSASPLSFQETQYF. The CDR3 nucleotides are TGCAGTGCTAGCCCTTTGTCCTTCCAAGAGACCCAGTACTTC.

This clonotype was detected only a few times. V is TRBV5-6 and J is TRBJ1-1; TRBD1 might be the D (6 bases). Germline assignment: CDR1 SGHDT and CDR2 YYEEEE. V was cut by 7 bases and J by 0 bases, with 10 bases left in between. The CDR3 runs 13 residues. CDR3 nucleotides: TGTGCCAGCCGGACAGTAATGAACACTGAAGCTTTCTTT. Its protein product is CASRTVMNTEAFF.

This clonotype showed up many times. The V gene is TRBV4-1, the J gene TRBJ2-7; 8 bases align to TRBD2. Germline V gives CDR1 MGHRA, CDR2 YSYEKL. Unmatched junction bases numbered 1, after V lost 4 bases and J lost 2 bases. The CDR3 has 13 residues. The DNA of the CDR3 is TGCGCCAGCAGCCCGGGGGGGCCCTACGAGCAGTACTTC. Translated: CASSPGGPYEQYF.

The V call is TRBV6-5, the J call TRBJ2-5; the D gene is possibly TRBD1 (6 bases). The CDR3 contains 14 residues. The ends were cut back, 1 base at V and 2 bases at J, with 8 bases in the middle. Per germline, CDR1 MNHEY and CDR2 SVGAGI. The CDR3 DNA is TGTGCCAGCAGTTACTTCAGGGGACAAGAGACCCAGTACTTC. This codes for CASSYFRGQETQYF.

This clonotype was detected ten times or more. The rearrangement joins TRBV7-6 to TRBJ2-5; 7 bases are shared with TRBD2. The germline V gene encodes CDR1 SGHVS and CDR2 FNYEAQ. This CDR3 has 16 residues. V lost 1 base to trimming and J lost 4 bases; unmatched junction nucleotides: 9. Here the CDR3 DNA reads TGTGCCAGCAGCTTAGTTCCTAGCGGCCTCACAGAGACCCAGTACTTC. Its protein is CASSLVPSGLTETQYF.

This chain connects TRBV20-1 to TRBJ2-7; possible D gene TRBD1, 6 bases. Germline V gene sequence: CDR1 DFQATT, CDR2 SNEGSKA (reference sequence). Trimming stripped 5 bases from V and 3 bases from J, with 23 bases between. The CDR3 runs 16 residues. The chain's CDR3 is CSAGGPTGTTDYEQYF. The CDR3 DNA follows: TGCAGTGCTGGGGGCCCAACCGGGACAACTGACTACGAGCAGTACTTC.

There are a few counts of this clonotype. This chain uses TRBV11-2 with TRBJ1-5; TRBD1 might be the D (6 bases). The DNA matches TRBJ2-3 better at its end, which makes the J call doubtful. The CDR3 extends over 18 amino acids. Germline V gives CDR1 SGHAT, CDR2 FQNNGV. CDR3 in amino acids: CASSLGASGRGMNQPQYF. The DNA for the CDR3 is TGTGCCAGCAGCTTAGGGGCTTCGGGCAGGGGAATGAATCAGCCCCAGTATTTT.

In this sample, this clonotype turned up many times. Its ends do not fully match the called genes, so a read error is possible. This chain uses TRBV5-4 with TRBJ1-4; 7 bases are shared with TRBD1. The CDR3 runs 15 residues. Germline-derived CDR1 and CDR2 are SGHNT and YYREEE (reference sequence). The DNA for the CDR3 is TGTGCCAGCAGCCTGCGACAGGGAACTATTGAAAAACTGTTTTTT. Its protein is CASSLRQGTIEKLFF. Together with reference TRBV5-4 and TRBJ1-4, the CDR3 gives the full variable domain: ETGVTQSPTHLIKTRGQQVTLRCSSQSGHNTVSWYQQALGQGPQFIFQYYREEENGRGNFPPRFSGLQFPNYSSELNVNALELDDSALYLCASSLRQGTIEKLFFGSGTQLSVL.

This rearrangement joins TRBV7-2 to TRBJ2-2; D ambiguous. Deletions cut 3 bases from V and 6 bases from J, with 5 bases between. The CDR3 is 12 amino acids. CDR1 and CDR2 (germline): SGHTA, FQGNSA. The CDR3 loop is CASSFYSGELFF. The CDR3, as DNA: TGTGCCAGCAGCTTTTATTCCGGGGAGCTGTTTTTT.

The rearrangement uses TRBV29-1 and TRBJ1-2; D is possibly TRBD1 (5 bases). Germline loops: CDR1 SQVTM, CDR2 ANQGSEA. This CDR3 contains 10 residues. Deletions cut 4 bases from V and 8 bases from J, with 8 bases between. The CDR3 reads CSVARDGYTF. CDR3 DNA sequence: TGCAGCGTTGCAAGGGACGGCTACACCTTC.

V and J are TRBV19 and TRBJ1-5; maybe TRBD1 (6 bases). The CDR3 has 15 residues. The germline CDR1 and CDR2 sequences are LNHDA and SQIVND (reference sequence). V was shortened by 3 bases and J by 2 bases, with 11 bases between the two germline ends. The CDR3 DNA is TGTGCCAGTAGTATCCCACAGGGTCGCAATCAGCCCCAGCATTTT. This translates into CASSIPQGRNQPQHF.

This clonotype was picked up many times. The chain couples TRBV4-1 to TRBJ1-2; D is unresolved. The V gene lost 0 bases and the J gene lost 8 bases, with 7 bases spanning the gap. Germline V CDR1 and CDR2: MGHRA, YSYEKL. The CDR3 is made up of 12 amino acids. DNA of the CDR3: TGCGCCAGCAGCCAAGATTCGACGGGCTACACCTTC. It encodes CASSQDSTGYTF.

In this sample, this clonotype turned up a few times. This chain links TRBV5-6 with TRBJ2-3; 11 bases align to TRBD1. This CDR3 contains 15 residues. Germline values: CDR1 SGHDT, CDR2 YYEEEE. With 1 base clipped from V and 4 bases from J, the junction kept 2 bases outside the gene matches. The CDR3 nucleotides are TGTGCCAGCAGCTTGCTGGGACAGGGGGCAGATACGCAGTATTTT. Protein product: CASSLLGQGADTQYF.

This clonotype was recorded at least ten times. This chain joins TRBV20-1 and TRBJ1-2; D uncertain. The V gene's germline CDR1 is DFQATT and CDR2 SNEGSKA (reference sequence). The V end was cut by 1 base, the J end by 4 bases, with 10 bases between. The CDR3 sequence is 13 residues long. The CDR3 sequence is CSARAAGGYGYTF. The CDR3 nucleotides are TGCAGTGCTAGAGCGGCAGGAGGCTATGGCTACACCTTC.

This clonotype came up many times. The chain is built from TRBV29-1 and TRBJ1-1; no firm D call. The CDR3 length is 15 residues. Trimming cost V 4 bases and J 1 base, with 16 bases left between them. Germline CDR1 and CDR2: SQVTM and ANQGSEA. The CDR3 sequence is CSVGFLGTWNTEAFF. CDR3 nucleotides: TGCAGCGTTGGATTTCTGGGAACGTGGAACACTGAAGCTTTCTTT.

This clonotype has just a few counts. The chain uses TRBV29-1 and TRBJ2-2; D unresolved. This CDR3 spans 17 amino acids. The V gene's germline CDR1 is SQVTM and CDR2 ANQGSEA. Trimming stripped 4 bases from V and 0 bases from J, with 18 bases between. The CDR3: CSVGGSRSDANTGELFF. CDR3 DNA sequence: TGCAGCGTTGGAGGTTCTAGATCTGACGCGAACACCGGGGAGCTGTTTTTT.

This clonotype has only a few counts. The CDR3 DNA follows: TGTGCCATCAGTGAGTCCAACAGGTACGAGCAGTACTTC. Amino acid sequence: CAISESNRYEQYF. This sequence joins TRBV10-3 and TRBJ2-7, with D possibly matching TRBD1 (5 bases). The length of the CDR3 is 13 residues. The germline V and J ends were trimmed by 0 bases and 4 bases, with 7 bases remaining between them. Per germline, CDR1 ENHRY and CDR2 SYGVKD.

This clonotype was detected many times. CDR3 residues: CASSYSGSGHQPQHF. Written as DNA, the CDR3 is TGTGCCAGCAGTTACTCTGGGTCAGGACACCAGCCCCAGCATTTT. The chain combines TRBV6-5 with TRBJ1-5; D perhaps matches TRBD1 (5 bases). Germline CDR1 and CDR2: MNHEY and SVGAGI. The CDR3 consists of 15 residues. V was trimmed by 0 bases and J by 7 bases, leaving 13 bases between them.

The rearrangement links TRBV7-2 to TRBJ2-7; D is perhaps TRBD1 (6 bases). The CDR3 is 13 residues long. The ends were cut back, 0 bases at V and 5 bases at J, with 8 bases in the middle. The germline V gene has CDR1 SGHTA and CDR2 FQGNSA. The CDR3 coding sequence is TGTGCCAGCAGCTTAGCCAGGGGAGACGAGCAGTACTTC. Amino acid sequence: CASSLARGDEQYF.

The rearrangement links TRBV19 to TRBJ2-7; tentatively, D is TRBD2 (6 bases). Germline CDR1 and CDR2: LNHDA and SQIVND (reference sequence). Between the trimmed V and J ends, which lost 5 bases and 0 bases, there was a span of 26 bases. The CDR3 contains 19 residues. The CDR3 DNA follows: TGTGCCAGTAGTCCACGGCGGGGACGGATGATAAAGAACTCCTACGAGCAGTACTTC. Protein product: CASSPRRGRMIKNSYEQYF.

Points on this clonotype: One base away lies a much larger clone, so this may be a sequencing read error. The CDR3 region is CASSPSGCEQYF. The CDR3 DNA reads TGTGCCAGCTCACCGTCCGGCTGCGAGCAGTACTTC. V and J are TRBV18 and TRBJ2-7, with no clear D. Per germline, CDR1 KGHSH and CDR2 LQKENI. Trimming pared 3 bases from V and 6 bases from J, leaving 9 bases between. The CDR3 runs to 12 residues.

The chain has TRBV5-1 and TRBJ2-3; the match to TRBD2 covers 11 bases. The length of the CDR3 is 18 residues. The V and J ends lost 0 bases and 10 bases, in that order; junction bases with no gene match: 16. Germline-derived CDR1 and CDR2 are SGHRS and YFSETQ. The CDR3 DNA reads TGCGCCAGCAGCTTGGTGTCTACTAGCGGGGGCGCACCGTATGCGCAGTATTTT. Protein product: CASSLVSTSGGAPYAQYF.